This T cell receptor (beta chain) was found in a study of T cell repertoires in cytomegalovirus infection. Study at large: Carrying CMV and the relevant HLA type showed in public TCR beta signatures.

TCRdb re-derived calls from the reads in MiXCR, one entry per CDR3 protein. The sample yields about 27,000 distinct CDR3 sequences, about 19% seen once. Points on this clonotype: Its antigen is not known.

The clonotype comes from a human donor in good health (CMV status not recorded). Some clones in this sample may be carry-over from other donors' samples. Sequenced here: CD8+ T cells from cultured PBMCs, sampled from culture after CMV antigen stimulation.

The CDR3 loop is CASSSGGAYQETQYF. As DNA, the CDR3 is TGCGCCAGCAGCAGCGGGGGCGCGTACCAAGAGACCCAGTACTTC. The chain employs TRBV5-1 and TRBJ2-5; TRBD2 aligns across 8 bases. Germline V CDR1 and CDR2: SGHRS, YFSETQ. J gave up 0 bases and V 4 bases, and 5 bases lay outside the gene matches. The CDR3 loop spans 15 amino acids.